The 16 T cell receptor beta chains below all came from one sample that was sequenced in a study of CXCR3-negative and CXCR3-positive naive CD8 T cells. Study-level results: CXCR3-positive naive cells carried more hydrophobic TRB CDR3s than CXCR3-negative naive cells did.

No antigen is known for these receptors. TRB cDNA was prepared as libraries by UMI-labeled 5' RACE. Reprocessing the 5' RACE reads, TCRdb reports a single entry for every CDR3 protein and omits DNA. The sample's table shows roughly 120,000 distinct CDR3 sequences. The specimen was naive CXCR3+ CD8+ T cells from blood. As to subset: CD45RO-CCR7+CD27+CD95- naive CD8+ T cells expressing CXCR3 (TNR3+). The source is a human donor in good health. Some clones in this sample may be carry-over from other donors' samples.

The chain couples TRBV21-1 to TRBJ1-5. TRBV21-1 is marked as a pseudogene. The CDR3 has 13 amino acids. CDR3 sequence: CASSKGGGQPQHF.

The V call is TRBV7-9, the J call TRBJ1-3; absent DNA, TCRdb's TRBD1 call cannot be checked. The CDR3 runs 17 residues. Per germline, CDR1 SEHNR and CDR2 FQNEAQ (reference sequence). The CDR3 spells CASSHGSAGAGGNTIYF.

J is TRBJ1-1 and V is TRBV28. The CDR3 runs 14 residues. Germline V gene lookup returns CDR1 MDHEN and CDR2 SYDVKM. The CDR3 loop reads CASSHVTENTEAFF.

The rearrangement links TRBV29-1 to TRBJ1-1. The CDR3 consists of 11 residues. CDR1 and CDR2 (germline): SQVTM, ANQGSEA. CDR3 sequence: CSTHSGAEAFF.

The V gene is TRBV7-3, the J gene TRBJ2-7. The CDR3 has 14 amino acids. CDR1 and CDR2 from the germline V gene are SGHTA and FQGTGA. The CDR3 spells CASSPSLSQGEQYF.

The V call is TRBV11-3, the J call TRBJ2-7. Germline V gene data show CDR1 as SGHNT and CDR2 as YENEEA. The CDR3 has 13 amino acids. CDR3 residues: CASSLRPVYEQYF.

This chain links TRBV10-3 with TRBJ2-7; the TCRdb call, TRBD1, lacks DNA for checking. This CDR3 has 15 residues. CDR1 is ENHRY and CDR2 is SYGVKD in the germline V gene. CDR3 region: CAISDVGGASYEQYF.

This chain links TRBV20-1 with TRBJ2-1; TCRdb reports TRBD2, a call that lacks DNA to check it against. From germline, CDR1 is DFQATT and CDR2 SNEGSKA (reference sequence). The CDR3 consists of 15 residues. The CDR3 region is CSARGTSGAIPEQFF.

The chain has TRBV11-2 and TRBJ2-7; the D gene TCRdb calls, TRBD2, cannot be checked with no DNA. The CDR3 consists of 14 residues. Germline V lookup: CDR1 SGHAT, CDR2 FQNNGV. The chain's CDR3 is CASSFGTTNYEQYF. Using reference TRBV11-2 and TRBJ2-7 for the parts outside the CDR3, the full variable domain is EAGVAQSPRYKIIEKRQSVAFWCNPISGHATLYWYQQILGQGPKLLIQFQNNGVVDDSQLPKDRFSAERLKGVDSTLKIQPAKLEDSAVYLCASSFGTTNYEQYFGPGTRLTVT.

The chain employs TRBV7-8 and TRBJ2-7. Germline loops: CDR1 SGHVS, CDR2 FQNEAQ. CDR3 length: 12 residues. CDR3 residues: CASSSGTYEQYF.

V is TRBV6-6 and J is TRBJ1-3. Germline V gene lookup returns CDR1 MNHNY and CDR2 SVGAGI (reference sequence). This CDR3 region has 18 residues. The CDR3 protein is CASSYSMEDRYSGNTIYF.

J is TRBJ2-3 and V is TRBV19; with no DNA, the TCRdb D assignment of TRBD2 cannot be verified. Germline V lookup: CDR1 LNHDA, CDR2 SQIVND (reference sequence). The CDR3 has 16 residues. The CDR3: CASSRTSGESTDTQYF.

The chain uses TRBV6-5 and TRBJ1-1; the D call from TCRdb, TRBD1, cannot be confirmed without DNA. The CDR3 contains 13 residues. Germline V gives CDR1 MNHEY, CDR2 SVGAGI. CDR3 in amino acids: CASSPDRGAEAFF.

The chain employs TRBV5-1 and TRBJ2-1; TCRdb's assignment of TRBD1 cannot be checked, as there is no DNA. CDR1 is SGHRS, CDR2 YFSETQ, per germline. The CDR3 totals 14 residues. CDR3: CASSAGTGYNEQFF.

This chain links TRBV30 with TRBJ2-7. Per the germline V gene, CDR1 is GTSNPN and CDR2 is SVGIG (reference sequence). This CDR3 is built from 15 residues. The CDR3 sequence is CAWSVAWGDSYEQYF.

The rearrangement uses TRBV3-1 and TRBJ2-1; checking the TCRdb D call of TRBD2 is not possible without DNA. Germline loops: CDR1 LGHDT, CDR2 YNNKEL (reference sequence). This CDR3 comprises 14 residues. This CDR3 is CASSQSNGGNEQFF.